This T cell receptor beta chain was retrieved from a study of Ad26.COV2.S vaccination and SARS-CoV-2 variants. Looking at the study overall: It was the COV1001 Ad26.COV2.S trial arm that included the donor. Ad26.COV2.S was injected intramuscularly once or twice, 56 days apart.

This sample's treatment: roughly 19 received Ad26.COV2.S at low or high dose, single or two shots; roughly five received placebo; per-sample allocation not given. Sampling was done on day 63 after the first vaccine or placebo injection. Expressing Wuhan-strain SARS-CoV-2 spike, an Ad26 vector served as the vaccine. The study's findings and limits: Responses of spike-specific T cells (both CD8+ and CD4+) reportedly showed substantial breadth after vaccination.

Concerning this clone: Its antigen is still unknown.

Clones were read by immunoSEQ multiplex PCR, and TCRdb kept only the in-frame ones, dropping some. This table has about half a million clones, 80% to 90% appearing once. This sequence was found in a person aged 18-65 years who received the Ad26.COV2.S COVID-19 vaccine or a placebo. Sequencing used peripheral blood, obtained in a trial of Ad26.COV2.S vaccine versus placebo.

CDR3 protein: CASSPPGRVQLFF. CDR3 bases: TGTGCCAGCAGTCCCCCCGGAAGGGTTCAGCTGTTTTTT. The V gene is TRBV6-5, the J gene TRBJ2-2; D call uncertain. V was pared by 5 bases and J by 12 bases, with 16 bases between. The CDR3 contains 13 residues. Germline V gives CDR1 MNHEY, CDR2 SVGAGI.